This T cell receptor beta chain originates from a study of T cells in Graves' hyperthyroidism and ophthalmopathy. Study-level points and caveats: Within blood appeared most thyroid clonotypes that had expanded above 0.001.

On this clonotype itself: Its matching antigen is unknown.

TCR beta CDR3 regions were amplified from RNA. HTBI primers were used for first-round RT-PCR of the TCR CDR3. In TCRdb, the multiplex PCR reads were re-called with MiXCR into one record per CDR3 protein. The sample lists about 640,000 distinct CDR3 sequences; approximately 42% were seen once. Sample: peripheral blood or thyroid tissue (not recorded which). This clonotype was sampled from an adult man with Graves' disease, either hyperthyroidism or ophthalmopathy (not recorded which).

This CDR3 reads CAGAGNQPQHF. CDR3 in DNA: TGTGCCGGGGCGGGCAATCAGCCCCAGCATTTT. The chain recombines TRBV25-1 with TRBJ1-5; a weak D match, TRBD1 (5 bases). The V end was cut by 11 bases, the J end by 2 bases, with 7 bases between. The CDR3 is made up of 11 amino acids. CDR1 MGHDK and CDR2 SYGVNS come from the germline V gene.